Sequencing of this TCR beta chain was carried out in a study of shared clonotypes between healthy human individuals. Clones were read by immunoSEQ multiplex PCR, and TCRdb kept only the in-frame ones, dropping some. The sample holds 520,000 or so clones, less than 85% seen once. With 3 bases removed from V and 7 bases from J, the gap between germline ends came to 16 bases. Germline loops: CDR1 LNHNV, CDR2 YYDKDF (reference sequence). The length of the CDR3 is 15 residues. This chain links TRBV15 with TRBJ2-1; the D gene is possibly TRBD1 (6 bases). The receptor was derived from a woman aged 40 to 55 in good health. Some clones in this sample may be carry-over from other donors' samples. The sample taken for sequencing was PBMCs. Here the CDR3 DNA reads TGTGCCACCAGCAGGGGGGCCAGTTCCACAAATGAGCAGTTCTTC. As protein: CATSRGASSTNEQFF.